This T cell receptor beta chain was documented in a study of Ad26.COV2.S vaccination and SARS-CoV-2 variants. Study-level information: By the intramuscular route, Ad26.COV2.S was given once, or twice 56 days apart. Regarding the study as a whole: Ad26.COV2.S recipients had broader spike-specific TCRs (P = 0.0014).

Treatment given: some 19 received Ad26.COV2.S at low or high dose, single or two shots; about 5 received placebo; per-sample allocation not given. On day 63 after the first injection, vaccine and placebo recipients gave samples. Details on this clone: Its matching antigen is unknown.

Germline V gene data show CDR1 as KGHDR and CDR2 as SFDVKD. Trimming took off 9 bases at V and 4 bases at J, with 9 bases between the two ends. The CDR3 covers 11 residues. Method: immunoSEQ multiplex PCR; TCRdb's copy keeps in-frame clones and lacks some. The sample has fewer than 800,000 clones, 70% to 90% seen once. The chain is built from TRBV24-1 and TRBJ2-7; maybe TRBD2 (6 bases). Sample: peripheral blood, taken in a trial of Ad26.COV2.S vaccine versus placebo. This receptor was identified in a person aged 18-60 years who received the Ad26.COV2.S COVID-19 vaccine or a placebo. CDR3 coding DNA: TGTGCCACCGGGACTGTTTACGAGCAGTACTTC. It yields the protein CATGTVYEQYF.